The rows below give T cell receptor beta chains drawn from one sample of a study of shared clonotypes between healthy human individuals. Generated by immunoSEQ multiplex PCR, the TCRdb table keeps only in-frame clones and is missing some. This repertoire shows over 800,000 clones, about 92% found once; its top ten account for approximately 25%. Input material: naive CD8+ T cells sorted from blood. The receptors derive from a man younger than 45 in good health. The CDR3 runs from the conserved cysteine through the conserved F or W. D genes are given only for firm matches. A row's size may be missing; if present it is once, few, many or a size class.

TRBJ2-2	14	-	-	TRBV29-1	CSVEGLDNTGELFF	TGCAGCGTTGAGGGGCTAGACAACACCGGGGAGCTGTTTTTT
TRBJ2-1	12	-	-	TRBV2	CASRPSYNEQFF	TGTGCCAGCAGACCCTCCTACAATGAGCAGTTCTTC
TRBJ2-2	15	-	-	TRBV2	CASSPVSLRTGELFF	TGTGCCAGCAGTCCTGTCTCACTACGCACCGGGGAGCTGTTTTTT
TRBJ2-7	14	-	-	TRBV7-8	CASSSRDNSYEQYF	TGTGCCAGCAGCTCTAGGGACAACTCCTACGAGCAGTACTTC
TRBJ1-1	13	-	-	TRBV27	CASSWGGNTEAFF	TGTGCCAGCAGTTGGGGGGGCAACACTGAAGCTTTCTTT
TRBJ1-1	14	-	-	TRBV7-8	CASSPGRSNTEAFF	TGTGCCAGCAGCCCGGGACGGTCGAACACTGAAGCTTTCTTT
TRBJ2-7	15	TRBD2	-	TRBV4-1	CASSPTLLAGREQYF	TGCGCCAGCAGCCCCACTCTTCTAGCGGGACGCGAGCAGTACTTC
TRBJ2-5	14	-	once	TRBV28	CASSSGSSAETQYF	TGTGCCAGCAGTTCCGGGTCGTCGGCCGAGACCCAGTACTTC
TRBJ2-7	13	-	-	TRBV7-8	CASKLELPYEQYF	TGTGCCAGCAAGCTGGAACTCCCCTACGAGCAGTACTTC
TRBJ2-7	14	-	-	TRBV5-4	CASSFSGAEYEQYF	TGTGCCAGCAGCTTCTCTGGGGCTGAATACGAGCAGTACTTC